This TCR beta chain was documented in a study of T cell responses to AZD1222 COVID-19 vaccine. Regarding the study as a whole: Nearly half of unique spike-specific TCRs reportedly avoided B.1.351 and B.1.1.7 mutated regions. The CD4 TCRs associated with vaccination extended across spike and predominated at 160-218 and 743-854. Clonal diversity may have been underestimated, and the donors were mostly white British, with more females than males. Just a handful of AZD1222 recipients tested seropositive at baseline.

Some clones are missing from TCRdb's copy, which holds only in-frame ones; the method was immunoSEQ multiplex PCR. The sample has 90,000 to 150,000 clones; approximately 90% are singletons. This clone appeared a few times. The antigen is not known. The TCR comes from an adult in good health. Sequences were derived from peripheral blood, sampled on day 0 of AZD1222 vaccination.

CDR3: CASARQENTEAFF. Written as DNA, the CDR3 is TGCGCCAGCGCCCGGCAGGAGAACACTGAAGCTTTCTTT. The chain combines TRBV10-1 with TRBJ1-1; no reliable D call. The germline CDR1 and CDR2 sequences are WNHNN and SYGVQD (reference sequence). V lost 8 bases to trimming and J lost 1 base, with 11 bases between them. The CDR3 contains 13 residues.